This TCR beta chain comes out of a study of human T cells and chemical hapten exposure. The overall study: 2% DPC applied to a 2 cm by 2 cm arm area sensitized donors.

Library preparation tagged each individual cDNA molecule with a unique molecular identifier. Methods used by the authors: Sample-level TCR yields exhibited a median of about 96,000, with a range of roughly 23,224 to 750,000. MiXCR, run by TCRdb on the RACE reads, gives a single entry per CDR3 protein. The V and J calls follow TCRdb's processing rather than the paper's. This sample carries around 56,000 distinct CDR3 sequences, roughly a tenth of them seen once, and the ten largest clones take around 9.5%. Study-level points and caveats: TCRs above 1 in 1000 frequency did not change with DPC sensitization.

Per the germline V gene, CDR1 is SGHAT and CDR2 is FQNNGV. Trimming took 3 bases from V and 2 from J, leaving 18 bases between them. This CDR3 has 17 amino acids. The time point here: pre-sensitization, week 0. Documented treatment: therapeutic diphenylcyclopropenone sensitization with weekly scalp DPC. This clonotype was counted at least ten times. Its target is unknown. The rearrangement uses TRBV11-2 and TRBJ2-3, with D perhaps TRBD2 (5 bases). This TCR was recovered from a man aged 40-49 years with alopecia areata. Some clones in this sample may be carry-over from other donors' samples. The sample consisted of whole blood, taken in connection with sensitization to the hapten diphenylcyclopropenone (DPC). CDR3 DNA sequence: TGTGCCAGCAGCTTTGGGCAACTAGTCCGACTCACAGATACGCAGTATTTT. Translating gives CASSFGQLVRLTDTQYF.